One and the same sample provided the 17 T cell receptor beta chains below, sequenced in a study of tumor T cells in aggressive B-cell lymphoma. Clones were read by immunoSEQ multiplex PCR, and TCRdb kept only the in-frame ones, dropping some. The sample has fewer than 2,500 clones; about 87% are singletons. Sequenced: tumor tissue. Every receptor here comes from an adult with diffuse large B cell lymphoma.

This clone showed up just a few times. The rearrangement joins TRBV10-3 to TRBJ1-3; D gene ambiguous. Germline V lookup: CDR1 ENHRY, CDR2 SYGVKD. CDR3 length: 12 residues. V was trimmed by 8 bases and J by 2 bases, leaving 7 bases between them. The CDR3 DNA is TGTGCCATCGCGAGTCCTGGAAACACCATATATTTT. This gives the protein CAIASPGNTIYF.

The CDR3 protein is CASSEGGTVNYEQYF. The CDR3 DNA reads as TGTGCCAGCAGCGAAGGCGGGACAGTTAACTACGAGCAGTACTTC. The gene calls are TRBV7-9 and TRBJ2-7; D possibly corresponds to TRBD1 (7 bases). Germline V gene lookup returns CDR1 SEHNR and CDR2 FQNEAQ (reference sequence). The CDR3 is made up of 15 amino acids. Trimming pared 5 bases from V and 3 bases from J, leaving 17 bases between.

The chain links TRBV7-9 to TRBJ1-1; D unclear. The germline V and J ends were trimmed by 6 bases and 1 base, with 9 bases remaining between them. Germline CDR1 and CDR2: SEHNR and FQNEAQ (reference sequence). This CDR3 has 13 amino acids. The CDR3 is CASSYIRNTEAFF. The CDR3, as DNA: TGTGCCAGCAGTTACATCCGGAACACTGAAGCTTTCTTT.

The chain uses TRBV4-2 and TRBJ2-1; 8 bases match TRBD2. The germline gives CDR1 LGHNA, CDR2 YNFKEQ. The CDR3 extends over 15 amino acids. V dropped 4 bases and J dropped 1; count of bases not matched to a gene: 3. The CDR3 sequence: CASSLSGVSYNEQFF. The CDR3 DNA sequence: TGTGCCAGCAGCCTTAGCGGGGTTTCCTACAATGAGCAGTTCTTC.

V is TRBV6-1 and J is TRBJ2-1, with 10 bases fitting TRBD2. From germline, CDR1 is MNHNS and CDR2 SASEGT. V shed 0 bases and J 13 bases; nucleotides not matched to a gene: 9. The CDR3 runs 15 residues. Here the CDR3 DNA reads TGTGCCAGCAGTGAAGCGGATCGGCTAGCGGGGGAACAGTTCTTC. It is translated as CASSEADRLAGEQFF.

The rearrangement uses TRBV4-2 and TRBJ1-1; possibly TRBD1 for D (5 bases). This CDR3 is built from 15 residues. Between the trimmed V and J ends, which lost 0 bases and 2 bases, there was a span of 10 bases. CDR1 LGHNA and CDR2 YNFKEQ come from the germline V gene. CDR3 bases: TGTGCCAGCAGCCAAGACGGGGGAAAAAACACTGAAGCTTTCTTT. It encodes CASSQDGGKNTEAFF.

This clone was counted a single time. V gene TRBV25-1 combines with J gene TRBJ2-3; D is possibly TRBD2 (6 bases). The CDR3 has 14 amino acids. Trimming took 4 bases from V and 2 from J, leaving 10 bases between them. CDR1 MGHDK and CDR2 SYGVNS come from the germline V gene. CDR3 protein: CASSGGLTTDTQYF. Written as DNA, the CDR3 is TGTGCCAGCAGTGGGGGACTGACCACAGATACGCAGTATTTT. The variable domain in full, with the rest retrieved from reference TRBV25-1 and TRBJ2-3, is EADIYQTPRYLVIGTGKKITLECSQTMGHDKMYWYQQDPGMELHLIHYSYGVNSTEKGDLSSESTVSRIRTEHFPLTLESARPSHTSQYLCASSGGLTTDTQYFGPGTRLTVL.

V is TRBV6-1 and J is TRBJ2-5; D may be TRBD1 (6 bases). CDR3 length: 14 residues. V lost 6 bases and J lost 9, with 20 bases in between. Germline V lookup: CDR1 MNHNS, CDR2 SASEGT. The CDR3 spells CASSRGQTVGPQYF. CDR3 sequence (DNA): TGTGCCAGCAGCCGGGGACAAACCGTAGGTCCCCAGTACTTC.

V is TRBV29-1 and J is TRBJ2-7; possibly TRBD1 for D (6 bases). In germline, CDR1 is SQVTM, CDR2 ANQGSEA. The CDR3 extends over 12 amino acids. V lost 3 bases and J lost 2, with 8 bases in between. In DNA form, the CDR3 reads TGCAGCGTTGAGGACAGCGCCTACGAGCAGTACTTC. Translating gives CSVEDSAYEQYF.

The CDR3 spells CSVTSGLAPTYEQYF. CDR3 coding DNA: TGCAGCGTCACTTCAGGGCTAGCGCCGACCTACGAGCAGTACTTC. V is TRBV29-1 and J is TRBJ2-7; tentatively, D is TRBD2 (6 bases). V gave up 6 bases and J gave up 2 bases, with 20 bases separating them. This CDR3 has 15 amino acids. Germline CDR1 reads SQVTM; CDR2 reads ANQGSEA.

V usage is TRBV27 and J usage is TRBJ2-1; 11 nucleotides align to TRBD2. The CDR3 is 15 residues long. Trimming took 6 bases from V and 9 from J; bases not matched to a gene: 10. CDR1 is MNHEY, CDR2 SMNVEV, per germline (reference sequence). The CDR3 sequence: CASRTRLAGPPEQFF. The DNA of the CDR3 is TGTGCCAGCAGAACGAGACTAGCGGGACCCCCTGAGCAGTTCTTC.

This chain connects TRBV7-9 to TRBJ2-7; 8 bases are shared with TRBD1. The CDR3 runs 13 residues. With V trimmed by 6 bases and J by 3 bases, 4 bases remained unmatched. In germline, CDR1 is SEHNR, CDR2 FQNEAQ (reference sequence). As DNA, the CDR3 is TGTGCCAGCAGACCAGGGGGCGGCTACGAGCAGTACTTC. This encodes CASRPGGGYEQYF.

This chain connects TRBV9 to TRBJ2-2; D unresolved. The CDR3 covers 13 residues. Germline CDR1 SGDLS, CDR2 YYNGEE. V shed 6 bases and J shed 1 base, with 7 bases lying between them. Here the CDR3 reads CASTTGNTGELFF. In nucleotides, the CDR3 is TGTGCCAGCACCACCGGGAACACCGGGGAGCTGTTTTTT.

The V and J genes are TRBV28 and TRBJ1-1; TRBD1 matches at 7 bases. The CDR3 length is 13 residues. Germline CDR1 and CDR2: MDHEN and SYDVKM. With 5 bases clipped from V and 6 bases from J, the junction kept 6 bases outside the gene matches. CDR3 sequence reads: CASSTRGFAEAFF. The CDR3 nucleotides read TGTGCCAGCAGTACCAGGGGGTTCGCTGAAGCTTTCTTT.

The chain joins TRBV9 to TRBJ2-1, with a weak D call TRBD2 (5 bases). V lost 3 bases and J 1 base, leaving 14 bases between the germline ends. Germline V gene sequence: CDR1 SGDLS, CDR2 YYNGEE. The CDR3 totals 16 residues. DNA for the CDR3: TGTGCCAGCAGCGGGATATTGGGAGATTCCTACAATGAGCAGTTCTTC. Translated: CASSGILGDSYNEQFF.

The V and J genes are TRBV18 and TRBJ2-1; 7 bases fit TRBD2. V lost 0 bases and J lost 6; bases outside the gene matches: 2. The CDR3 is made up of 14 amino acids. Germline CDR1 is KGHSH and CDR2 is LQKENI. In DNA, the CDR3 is TGTGCCAGCTCACCACCGGGAGGGAGCAATGAGCAGTTCTTC. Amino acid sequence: CASSPPGGSNEQFF.

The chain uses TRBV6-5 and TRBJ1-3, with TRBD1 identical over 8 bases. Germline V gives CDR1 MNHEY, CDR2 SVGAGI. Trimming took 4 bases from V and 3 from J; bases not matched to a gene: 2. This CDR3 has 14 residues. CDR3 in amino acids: CASSSTGVGNTIYF. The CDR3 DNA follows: TGTGCCAGCAGTTCGACAGGGGTTGGAAACACCATATATTTT.